This T cell receptor (beta chain) was profiled in a study of cytomegalovirus exposure and HLA in healthy donors. On the study more broadly: About 82 million unique TCRs from HLA-typed donors were held in an early release of data. Study-level findings and limits: Some V segments (TRBV6-2 and TRBV6-3 among them) were excluded as indistinguishable. Earlier analysis looked at TCR beta V segments, and most were productive about 87% or about 30% of the time.

Germline values: CDR1 LNHDA, CDR2 SQIVND (reference sequence). V shed 5 bases and J 5 bases; nucleotides not matched to a gene: 11. The CDR3 covers 15 residues. PCR primers comprised 60 Vbeta and 13 Jbeta primers. Method: immunoSEQ multiplex PCR; TCRdb's copy keeps in-frame clones and lacks some. The sample includes tens of thousands of clones, roughly nine tenths seen only once; the top ten take approximately 10%. Of note for this clone: Its antigen is undetermined.

The sequence was collected from a young man in good health and CMV-seropositive. Sequencing input: PBMCs. This chain links TRBV19 with TRBJ2-5, with 7 positions matching TRBD1. CDR3 residues: CASSPIDRDSETQYF. Written as DNA, the CDR3 is TGTGCCAGTAGTCCAATAGACAGGGATTCGGAGACCCAGTACTTC.